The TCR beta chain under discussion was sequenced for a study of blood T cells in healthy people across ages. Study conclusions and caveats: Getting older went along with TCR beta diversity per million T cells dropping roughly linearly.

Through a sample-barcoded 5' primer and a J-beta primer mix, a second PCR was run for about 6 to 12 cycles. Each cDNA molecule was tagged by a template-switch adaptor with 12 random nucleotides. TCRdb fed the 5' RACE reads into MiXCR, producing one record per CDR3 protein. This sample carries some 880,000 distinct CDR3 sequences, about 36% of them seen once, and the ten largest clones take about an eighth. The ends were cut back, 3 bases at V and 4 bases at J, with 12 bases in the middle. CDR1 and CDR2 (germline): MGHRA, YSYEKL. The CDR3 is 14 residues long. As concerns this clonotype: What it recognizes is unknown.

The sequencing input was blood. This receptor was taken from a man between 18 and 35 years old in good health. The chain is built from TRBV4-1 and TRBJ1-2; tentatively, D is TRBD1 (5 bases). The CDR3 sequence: CASSQDTGRYGYTF. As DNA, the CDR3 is TGCGCCAGCAGCCAGGACACTGGACGCTATGGCTACACCTTC.